This T cell receptor beta chain was sequenced in a study of blood T cell repertoires in COVID-19. About the research overall: The origin of the acute and convalescent COVID-19 samples was the United States, Italy and Spain. Sources were T cells, B-cell-depleted T cells, or PBMCs; the material itself was cDNA or gDNA.

The CDR3 has 14 residues. V lost 5 bases and J 7 bases, leaving 14 bases between the germline ends. The germline gives CDR1 SEHNR, CDR2 FQNEAQ (reference sequence). This table comes from immunoSEQ multiplex PCR, and its TCRdb copy is limited to in-frame clones, with some not included. Here the sample spans roughly 140,000 clones, around 87% being singletons. The sample taken for sequencing was peripheral blood. This sequence joins TRBV7-9 and TRBJ1-4; D ambiguous. The TCR comes from a human donor in a cohort sampled during active COVID-19. In DNA form, the CDR3 reads TGTGCCAGCAGCCTGTCGGCCGGCGGTGAAAAACTGTTTTTT. Encoded protein: CASSLSAGGEKLFF.